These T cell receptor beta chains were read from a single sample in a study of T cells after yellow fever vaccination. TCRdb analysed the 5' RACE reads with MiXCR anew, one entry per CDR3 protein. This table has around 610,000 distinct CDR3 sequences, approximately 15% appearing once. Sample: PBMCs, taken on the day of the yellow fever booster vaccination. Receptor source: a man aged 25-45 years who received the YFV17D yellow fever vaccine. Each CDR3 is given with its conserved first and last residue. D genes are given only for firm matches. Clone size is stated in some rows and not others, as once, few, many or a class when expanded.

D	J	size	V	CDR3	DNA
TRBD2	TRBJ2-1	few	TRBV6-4	CASSAELARNNEQFF	TGTGCCAGCAGTGCGGAACTAGCGCGGAACAATGAGCAGTTCTTC
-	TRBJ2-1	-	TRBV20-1	CSAPGVNEQFF	TGCAGTGCCCCGGGGGTTAATGAGCAGTTCTTC
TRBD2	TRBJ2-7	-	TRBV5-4	CASSSTSESYEQYF	TGTGCCAGCAGTTCGACTAGCGAGTCCTACGAGCAGTACTTC
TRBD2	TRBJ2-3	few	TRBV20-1	CSANPSGSMFTDTQYF	TGCAGTGCTAACCCTAGCGGGAGTATGTTCACAGATACGCAGTATTTT
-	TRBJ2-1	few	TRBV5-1	CASSLTTPKDYNEQFF	TGCGCCAGCAGCCTAACGACCCCCAAGGACTACAATGAGCAGTTCTTC
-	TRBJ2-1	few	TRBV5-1	CASSMALAYNEQFF	TGCGCCAGCAGCATGGCCCTAGCCTACAATGAGCAGTTCTTC
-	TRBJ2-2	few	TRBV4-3	CASGTDTGELFF	TGCGCCAGCGGTACGGACACCGGGGAGCTGTTTTTT
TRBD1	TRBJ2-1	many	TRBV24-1	CATSDPQGARYNEQFF	TGTGCCACCAGTGACCCACAGGGGGCGAGGTACAATGAGCAGTTCTTC
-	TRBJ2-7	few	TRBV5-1	CASSLEGGALYEQYF	TGCGCCAGCAGCTTGGAGGGGGGGGCCCTCTACGAGCAGTACTTC
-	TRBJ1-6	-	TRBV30	CAWVVDSPLHF	TGTGCCTGGGTGGTGGATTCACCCCTCCACTTT
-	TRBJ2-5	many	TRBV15	CATSGLETQYF	TGTGCCACCAGCGGGTTAGAGACCCAGTACTTC
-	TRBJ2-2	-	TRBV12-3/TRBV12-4	CASRDVQHYYTGELFF	TGTGCCAGCAGGGACGTACAACACTATTACACCGGGGAGCTGTTTTTT
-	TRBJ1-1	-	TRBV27	CASSFDRGGVNTEAFF	TGTGCCAGCAGTTTTGATAGAGGAGGGGTGAACACTGAAGCTTTCTTT
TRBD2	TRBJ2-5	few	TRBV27	CATSTAGGRETQYF	TGTGCCACATCAACAGCGGGAGGTAGAGAGACCCAGTACTTC
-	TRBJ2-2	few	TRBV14	CASSHWDNTGELFF	TGTGCCAGCAGCCACTGGGATAACACCGGGGAGCTGTTTTTT
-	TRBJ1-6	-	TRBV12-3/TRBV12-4	CASRRTENSPLHF	TGTGCCAGCAGGCGGACAGAGAATTCACCCCTCCACTTT
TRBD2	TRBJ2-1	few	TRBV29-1	CSVDDGLAGGNEQFF	TGCAGCGTTGACGACGGACTAGCGGGAGGCAATGAGCAGTTCTTC
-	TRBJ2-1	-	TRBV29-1	CSGEGAPVYNEQFF	TGCAGCGGTGAAGGGGCACCCGTCTACAATGAGCAGTTCTTC
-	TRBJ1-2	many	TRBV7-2	CASSPLGGERAYGYTF	TGTGCCAGCAGCCCCTTAGGTGGGGAAAGGGCTTATGGCTACACCTTC
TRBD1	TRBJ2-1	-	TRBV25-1	CASSEGQERYNEQFF	TGTGCCAGCAGTGAAGGACAGGAGCGATACAATGAGCAGTTCTTC
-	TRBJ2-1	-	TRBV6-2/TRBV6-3	CASSYGGRNEQFF	TGTGCCAGCAGTTACGGGGGGAGAAATGAGCAGTTCTTC
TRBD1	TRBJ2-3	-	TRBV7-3	CASSPGQGVSDTQYF	TGTGCCAGCAGTCCGGGACAGGGGGTGTCGGATACGCAGTATTTT
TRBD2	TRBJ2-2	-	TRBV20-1	CSARTERESGELFF	TGCAGTGCTAGGACAGAGCGGGAGAGCGGGGAGCTGTTTTTT
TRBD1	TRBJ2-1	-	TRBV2	CASSLEGDRPFF	TGTGCCAGCAGTCTTGAAGGGGACAGGCCGTTCTTC